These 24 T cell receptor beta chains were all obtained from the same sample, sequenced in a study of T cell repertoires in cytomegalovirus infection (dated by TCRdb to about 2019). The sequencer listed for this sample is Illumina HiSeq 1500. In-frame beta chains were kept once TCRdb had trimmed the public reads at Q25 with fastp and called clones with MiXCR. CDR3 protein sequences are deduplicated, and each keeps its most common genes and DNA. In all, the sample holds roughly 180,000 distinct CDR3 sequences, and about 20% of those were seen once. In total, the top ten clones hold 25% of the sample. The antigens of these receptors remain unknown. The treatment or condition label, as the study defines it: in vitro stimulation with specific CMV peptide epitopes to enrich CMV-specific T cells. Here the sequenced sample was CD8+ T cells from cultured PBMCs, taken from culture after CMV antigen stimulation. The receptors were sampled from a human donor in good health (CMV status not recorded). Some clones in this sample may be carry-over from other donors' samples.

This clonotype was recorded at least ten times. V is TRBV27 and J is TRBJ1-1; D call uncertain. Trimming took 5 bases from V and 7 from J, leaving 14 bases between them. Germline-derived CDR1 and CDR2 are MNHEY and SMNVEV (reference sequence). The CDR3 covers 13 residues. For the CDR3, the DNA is TGTGCCAGCAGTGCTCTCATATGGGGTGAAGCTTTCTTT. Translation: CASSALIWGEAFF.

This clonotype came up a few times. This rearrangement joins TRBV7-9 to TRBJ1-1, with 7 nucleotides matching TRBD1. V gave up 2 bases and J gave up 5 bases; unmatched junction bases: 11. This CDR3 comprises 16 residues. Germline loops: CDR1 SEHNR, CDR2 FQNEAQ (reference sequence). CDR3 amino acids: CASSLFGDSATTEAFF. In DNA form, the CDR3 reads TGTGCCAGCAGCTTATTTGGGGACAGTGCAACTACTGAAGCTTTCTTT.

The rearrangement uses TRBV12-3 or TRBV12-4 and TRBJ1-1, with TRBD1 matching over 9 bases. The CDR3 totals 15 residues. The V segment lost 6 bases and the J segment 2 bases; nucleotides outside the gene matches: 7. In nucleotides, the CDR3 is TGTGCCAGCAGCGCAACGGGACAGGGAAACACTGAAGCTTTCTTT. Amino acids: CASSATGQGNTEAFF.

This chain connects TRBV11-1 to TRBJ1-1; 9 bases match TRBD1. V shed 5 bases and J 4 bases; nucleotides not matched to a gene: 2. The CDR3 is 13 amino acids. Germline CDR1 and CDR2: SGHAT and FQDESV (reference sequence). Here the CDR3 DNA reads TGTGCCAGCAGCGGGGACAGGGTCACTGAAGCTTTCTTT. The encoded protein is CASSGDRVTEAFF.

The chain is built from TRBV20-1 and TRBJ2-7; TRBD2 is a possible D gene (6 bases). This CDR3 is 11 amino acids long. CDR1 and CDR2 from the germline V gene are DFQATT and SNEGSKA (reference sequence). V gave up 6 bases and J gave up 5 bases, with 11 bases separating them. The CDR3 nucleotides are TGCAGTGCGGTCAGGAGGGACGAGCAGTACTTC. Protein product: CSAVRRDEQYF.

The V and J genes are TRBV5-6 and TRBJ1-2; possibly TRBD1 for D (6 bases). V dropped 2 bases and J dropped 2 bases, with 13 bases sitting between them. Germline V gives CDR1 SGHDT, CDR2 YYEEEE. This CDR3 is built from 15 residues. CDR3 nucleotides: TGTGCCAGCAGCTTTTCACAGGGTAGGAACTATGGCTACACCTTC. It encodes CASSFSQGRNYGYTF.

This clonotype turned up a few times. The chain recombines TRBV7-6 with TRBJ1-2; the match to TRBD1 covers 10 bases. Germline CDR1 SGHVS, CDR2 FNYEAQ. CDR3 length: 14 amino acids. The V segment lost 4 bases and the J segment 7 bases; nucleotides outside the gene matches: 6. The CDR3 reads CASSWGTGDRGYTF. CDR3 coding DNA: TGTGCCAGCAGCTGGGGGACAGGGGATCGTGGCTACACCTTC. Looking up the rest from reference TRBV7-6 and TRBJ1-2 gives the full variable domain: GAGVSQSPRYKVTKRGQDVALRCDPISGHVSLYWYRQALGQGPEFLTYFNYEAQQDKSGLPNDRFSAERPEGSISTLTIQRTEQRDSAMYRCASSWGTGDRGYTFGSGTRLTVV.

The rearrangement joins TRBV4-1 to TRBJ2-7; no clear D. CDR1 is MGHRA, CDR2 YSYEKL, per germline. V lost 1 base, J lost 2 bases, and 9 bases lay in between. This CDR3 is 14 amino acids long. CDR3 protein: CASSQASHTYEQYF. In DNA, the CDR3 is TGCGCCAGCAGCCAAGCGAGCCACACCTACGAGCAGTACTTC.

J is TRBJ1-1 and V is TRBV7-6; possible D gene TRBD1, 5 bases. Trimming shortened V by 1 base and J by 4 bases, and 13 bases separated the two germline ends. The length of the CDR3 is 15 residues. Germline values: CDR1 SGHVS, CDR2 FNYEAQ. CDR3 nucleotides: TGTGCCAGCAGCTTAGGTCGGCGGGGACGCACTGAAGCTTTCTTT. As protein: CASSLGRRGRTEAFF.

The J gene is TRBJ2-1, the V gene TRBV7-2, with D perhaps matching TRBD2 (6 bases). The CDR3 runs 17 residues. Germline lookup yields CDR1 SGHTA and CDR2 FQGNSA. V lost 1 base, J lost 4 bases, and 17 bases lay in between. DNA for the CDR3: TGTGCCAGCAGCTTAGTTAGCATCGGAGGGTCATACAATGAGCAGTTCTTC. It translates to CASSLVSIGGSYNEQFF. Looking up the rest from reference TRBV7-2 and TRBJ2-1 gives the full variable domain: GAGVSQSPSNKVTEKGKDVELRCDPISGHTALYWYRQSLGQGLEFLIYFQGNSAPDKSGLPSDRFSAERTGGSVSTLTIQRTQQEDSAVYLCASSLVSIGGSYNEQFFGPGTRLTVL.

The CDR3: CASSQETTYNEQFF. The CDR3, as DNA: TGCGCCAGCAGCCAAGAGACAACTTACAATGAGCAGTTCTTC. The chain has TRBV4-1 and TRBJ2-1; no definite D call. The germline V and J ends were trimmed by 0 bases and 4 bases, with 7 bases remaining between them. This CDR3 spans 14 amino acids. Germline V gives CDR1 MGHRA, CDR2 YSYEKL.

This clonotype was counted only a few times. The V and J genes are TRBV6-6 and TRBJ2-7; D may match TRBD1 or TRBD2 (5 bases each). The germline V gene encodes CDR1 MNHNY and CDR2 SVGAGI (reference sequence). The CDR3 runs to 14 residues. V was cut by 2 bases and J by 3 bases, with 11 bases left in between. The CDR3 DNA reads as TGTGCCAGCAGTTACCGGGACGGATTCTACGAGCAGTACTTC. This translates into CASSYRDGFYEQYF.

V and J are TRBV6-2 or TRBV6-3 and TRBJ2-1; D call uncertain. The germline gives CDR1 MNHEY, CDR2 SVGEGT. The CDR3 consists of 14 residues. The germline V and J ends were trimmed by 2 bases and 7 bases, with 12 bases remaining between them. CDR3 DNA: TGTGCCAGCAGTTACCCCACGCCGGGTAATGAGCAGTTCTTC. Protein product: CASSYPTPGNEQFF.

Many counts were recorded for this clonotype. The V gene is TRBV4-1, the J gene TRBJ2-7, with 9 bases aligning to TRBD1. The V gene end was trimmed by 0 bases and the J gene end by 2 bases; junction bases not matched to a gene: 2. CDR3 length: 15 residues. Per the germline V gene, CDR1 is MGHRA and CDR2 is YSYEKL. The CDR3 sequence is CASSQEGQGTYEQYF. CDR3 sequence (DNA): TGCGCCAGCAGCCAAGAGGGACAGGGTACCTACGAGCAGTACTTC.

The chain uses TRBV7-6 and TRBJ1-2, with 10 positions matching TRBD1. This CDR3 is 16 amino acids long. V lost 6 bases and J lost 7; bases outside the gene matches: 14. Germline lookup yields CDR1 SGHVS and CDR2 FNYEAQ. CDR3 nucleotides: TGTGCCAGCAGAAGTATCACCGGGACAGGGGATATTGGCTACACCTTC. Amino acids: CASRSITGTGDIGYTF.

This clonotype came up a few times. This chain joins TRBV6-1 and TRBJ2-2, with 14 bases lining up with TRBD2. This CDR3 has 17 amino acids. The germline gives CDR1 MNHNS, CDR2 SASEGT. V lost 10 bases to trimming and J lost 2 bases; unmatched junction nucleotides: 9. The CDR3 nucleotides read TGTGCCACTCCCGGGACTAGCGGGGGAGAAAACACCGGGGAGCTGTTTTTT. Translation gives CATPGTSGGENTGELFF.

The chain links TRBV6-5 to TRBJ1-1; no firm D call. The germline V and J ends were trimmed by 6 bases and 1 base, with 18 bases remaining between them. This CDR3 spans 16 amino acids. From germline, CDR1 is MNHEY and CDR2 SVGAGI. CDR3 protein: CASSPTVSRRNTEAFF. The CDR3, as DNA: TGTGCCAGCAGCCCCACCGTCAGTCGGCGGAACACTGAAGCTTTCTTT.

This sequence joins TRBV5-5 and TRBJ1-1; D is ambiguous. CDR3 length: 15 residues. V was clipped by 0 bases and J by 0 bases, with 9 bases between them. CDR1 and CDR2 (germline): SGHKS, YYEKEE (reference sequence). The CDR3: CASSLVVEMNTEAFF. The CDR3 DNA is TGTGCCAGCAGCTTGGTCGTGGAAATGAACACTGAAGCTTTCTTT.

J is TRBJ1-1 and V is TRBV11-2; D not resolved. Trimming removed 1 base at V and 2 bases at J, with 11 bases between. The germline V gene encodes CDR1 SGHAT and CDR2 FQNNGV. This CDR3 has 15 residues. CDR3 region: CASSLGGGLNTEAFF. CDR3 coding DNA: TGTGCCAGCAGCTTAGGGGGAGGATTAAACACTGAAGCTTTCTTT.

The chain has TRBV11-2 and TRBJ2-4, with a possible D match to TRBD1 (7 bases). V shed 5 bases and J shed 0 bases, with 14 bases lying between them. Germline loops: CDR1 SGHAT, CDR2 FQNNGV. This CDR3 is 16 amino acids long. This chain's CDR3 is CASSPRQGLAKNIQYF. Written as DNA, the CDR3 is TGTGCCAGCAGCCCGCGACAGGGACTAGCCAAAAACATTCAGTACTTC.

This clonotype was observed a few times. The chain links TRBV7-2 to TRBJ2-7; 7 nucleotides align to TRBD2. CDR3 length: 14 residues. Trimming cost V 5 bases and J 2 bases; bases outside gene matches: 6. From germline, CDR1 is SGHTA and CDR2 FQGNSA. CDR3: CASSRPGGTYEQYF. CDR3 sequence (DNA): TGTGCCAGCAGCCGCCCGGGGGGAACCTACGAGCAGTACTTC.

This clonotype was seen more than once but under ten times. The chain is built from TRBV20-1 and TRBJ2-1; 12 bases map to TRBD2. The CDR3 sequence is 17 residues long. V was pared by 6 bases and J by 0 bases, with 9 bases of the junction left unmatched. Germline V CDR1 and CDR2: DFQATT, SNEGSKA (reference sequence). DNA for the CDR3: TGCAGTGCGGGGGGACTAGCGGGTCGGAGCTCCTACAATGAGCAGTTCTTC. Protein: CSAGGLAGRSSYNEQFF.

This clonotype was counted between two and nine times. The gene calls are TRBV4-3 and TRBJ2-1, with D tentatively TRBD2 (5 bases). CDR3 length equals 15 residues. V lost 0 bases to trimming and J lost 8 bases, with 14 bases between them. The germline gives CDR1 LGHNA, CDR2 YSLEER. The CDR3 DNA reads TGCGCCAGCAGCCAAGAAACGGGGTTGGGATATGAGCAGTTCTTC. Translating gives CASSQETGLGYEQFF.

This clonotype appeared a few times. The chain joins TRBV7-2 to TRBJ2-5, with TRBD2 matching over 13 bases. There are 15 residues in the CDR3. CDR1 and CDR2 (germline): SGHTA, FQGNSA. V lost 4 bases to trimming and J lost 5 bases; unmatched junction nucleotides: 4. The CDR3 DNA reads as TGTGCCAGCAGCTCGACTAGCGGGGGGACGGAGACCCAGTACTTC. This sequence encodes CASSSTSGGTETQYF.